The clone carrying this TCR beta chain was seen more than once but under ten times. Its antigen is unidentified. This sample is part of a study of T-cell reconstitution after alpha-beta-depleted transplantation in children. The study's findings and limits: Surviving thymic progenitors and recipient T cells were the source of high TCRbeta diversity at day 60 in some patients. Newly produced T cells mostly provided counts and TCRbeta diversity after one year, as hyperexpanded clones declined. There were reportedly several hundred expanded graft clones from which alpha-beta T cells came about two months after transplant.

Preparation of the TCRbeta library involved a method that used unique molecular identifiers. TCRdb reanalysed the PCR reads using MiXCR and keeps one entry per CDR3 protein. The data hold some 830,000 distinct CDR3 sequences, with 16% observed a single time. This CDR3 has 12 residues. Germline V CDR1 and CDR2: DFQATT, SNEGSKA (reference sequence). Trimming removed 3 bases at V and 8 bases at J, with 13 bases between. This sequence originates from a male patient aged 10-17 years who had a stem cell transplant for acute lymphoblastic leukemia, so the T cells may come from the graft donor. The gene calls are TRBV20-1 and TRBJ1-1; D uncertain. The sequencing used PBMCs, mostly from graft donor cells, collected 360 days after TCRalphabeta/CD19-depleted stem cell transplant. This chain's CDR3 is CSASRSYLEAFF. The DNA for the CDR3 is TGCAGTGCTAGTCGCAGCTACCTCGAAGCTTTCTTT.